One and the same sample provided the 20 T cell receptor beta chains below, sequenced in a study of early T cells in non-severe SARS-CoV-2 infection. TCRdb re-analysed the 5' RACE reads in MiXCR, keeping a single row per CDR3 protein. The table includes roughly 120,000 distinct CDR3 sequences, 15% detected once. The material sequenced was whole blood. These receptors were taken from an adult who was a healthcare worker with PCR-confirmed SARS-CoV-2 infection or an uninfected control (not recorded which).

This clonotype was seen only a few times. CDR3 nucleotide sequence: TGTGCCATCAGTGCAACTAATGAAAAACTGTTTTTT. Translating it yields CAISATNEKLFF. The chain joins TRBV10-3 to TRBJ1-4; no firm D call. This CDR3 comprises 12 residues. Germline-derived CDR1 and CDR2 are ENHRY and SYGVKD. The V end was cut by 4 bases, the J end by 0 bases, with 0 bases between.

This clonotype was picked up many times. The chain joins TRBV20-1 to TRBJ1-6; weak D call: TRBD1 (6 bases). The CDR3 has 16 amino acids. Trimming shortened V by 2 bases and J by 6 bases, and 17 bases separated the two germline ends. Germline V gene sequence: CDR1 DFQATT, CDR2 SNEGSKA (reference sequence). CDR3 sequence reads: CSARTAGELANSPLHF. The CDR3 DNA reads TGCAGTGCTAGAACGGCAGGGGAATTGGCTAATTCACCCCTCCACTTT.

This chain uses TRBV20-1 with TRBJ1-2; D is ambiguous. This CDR3 has 13 amino acids. Deletions cut 1 base from V and 8 bases from J, with 14 bases between. The germline V gene has CDR1 DFQATT and CDR2 SNEGSKA (reference sequence). CDR3 DNA: TGCAGTGCTAGAGGGACGCCGAATCCCGGCTACACCTTC. It specifies CSARGTPNPGYTF.

Of note for this clonotype: One junction end does not reproduce the germline sequence, and a read error may be involved. The genes are TRBV10-3 and TRBJ1-2; no clear D. Germline V gene lookup returns CDR1 ENHRY and CDR2 SYGVKD. This CDR3 is 13 amino acids long. CDR3 residues: CGISDYAWDGYTF. CDR3 nucleotides: TGTGGCATCAGTGATTACGCGTGGGATGGCTACACCTTC.

This chain links TRBV20-1 with TRBJ2-7; D remains unclear. Germline assignment: CDR1 DFQATT and CDR2 SNEGSKA (reference sequence). The CDR3 length is 11 residues. DNA of the CDR3: TGCAGCGCGGTGACCTCCTACGAGCAGTACTTC. Protein sequence: CSAVTSYEQYF.

The chain employs TRBV18 and TRBJ1-6, with D possibly TRBD1 on 5 matching bases. V was trimmed by 4 bases and J by 6 bases, leaving 13 bases between them. There are 15 residues in the CDR3. Germline V gives CDR1 KGHSH, CDR2 LQKENI. The DNA of the CDR3 is TGTGCCAGCTCACGGGATCGGGGCAGTAATTCACCCCTCCACTTT. Its protein product is CASSRDRGSNSPLHF.

This clonotype has just a few counts. This chain uses TRBV19 with TRBJ2-1; 9 nucleotides align to TRBD1. The V segment lost 3 bases and the J segment 7 bases; nucleotides outside the gene matches: 7. Per the germline V gene, CDR1 is LNHDA and CDR2 is SQIVND (reference sequence). The CDR3 has 15 amino acids. Here the CDR3 DNA reads TGTGCCAGTAGTATCGGGACAGGGAGATATAATGAGCAGTTCTTC. Translation: CASSIGTGRYNEQFF.

This chain connects TRBV20-1 to TRBJ1-5; D gene uncertain. V was trimmed by 4 bases and J by 2 bases, leaving 18 bases between them. CDR3 length equals 16 residues. Germline CDR1 is DFQATT and CDR2 is SNEGSKA (reference sequence). The DNA for the CDR3 is TGCAGTGCTATCGGGCCCTCCTCTGAGGGCAATCAGCCCCAGCATTTT. Its protein product is CSAIGPSSEGNQPQHF.

The rearrangement links TRBV4-1 to TRBJ1-5, with D possibly matching TRBD1 (6 bases). CDR3 size: 15 residues. V lost 4 bases and J lost 6, with 16 bases in between. CDR1 and CDR2 from the germline V gene are MGHRA and YSYEKL. The DNA for the CDR3 is TGCGCCAGCAGCCCGCAAAGGGGGTTGGGTCAGCCCCAGCATTTT. Protein product: CASSPQRGLGQPQHF.

The chain employs TRBV20-1 and TRBJ1-3; D is possibly TRBD1 (5 bases). V lost 3 bases and J 2 bases, leaving 14 bases between the germline ends. CDR3 length equals 15 residues. Germline V CDR1 and CDR2: DFQATT, SNEGSKA (reference sequence). CDR3 bases: TGCAGTGCTAGTCGGCAGCGGGGACCTGGAAACACCATATATTTT. Amino acid sequence: CSASRQRGPGNTIYF.

This clonotype was recorded many times. The chain joins TRBV12-5 to TRBJ2-3; a possible D gene is TRBD1 (6 bases). The germline V gene encodes CDR1 LGHNT and CDR2 FRNRAP. There are 16 residues in the CDR3. Trimming shortened V by 6 bases and J by 2 bases, and 18 bases separated the two germline ends. DNA for the CDR3: TGTGCTAGTGGCCTTGACAGGCCTTTCTACACAGATACGCAGTATTTT. Its translation is CASGLDRPFYTDTQYF.

This rearrangement joins TRBV3-1 to TRBJ1-5; D might be TRBD1 (5 bases). Trimming took off 2 bases at V and 5 bases at J, with 16 bases between the two ends. The CDR3 extends over 16 amino acids. CDR1 and CDR2 from the germline V gene are LGHDT and YNNKEL (reference sequence). The CDR3 DNA follows: TGTGCCAGCAGCCAAACACGGACATCGCCCCATCAGCCCCAGCATTTT. This sequence encodes CASSQTRTSPHQPQHF.

This clonotype showed up many times. The rearrangement links TRBV13 to TRBJ1-4, with 8 bases lining up with TRBD1. The CDR3 has 14 residues. Losses at the gene ends were 1 base for V and 6 bases for J; bases not matched to a gene: 1. The V gene's germline CDR1 is PRHDT and CDR2 FYEKMQ (reference sequence). CDR3 sequence (DNA): TGTGCCAGCAGCTTAGAGGGACAGGATGAAAAACTGTTTTTT. It codes for CASSLEGQDEKLFF.

The chain recombines TRBV20-1 with TRBJ2-3; possibly TRBD1 or TRBD2 for D (5 bases each). The CDR3 is made up of 12 amino acids. Germline CDR1 is DFQATT and CDR2 is SNEGSKA (reference sequence). The V and J ends lost 3 bases and 2 bases respectively, with 6 bases between them. The DNA of the CDR3 is TGCAGTGCTAGGGGGACCACAGATACGCAGTATTTT. Protein product: CSARGTTDTQYF.

This chain joins TRBV6-6 and TRBJ1-1; D not certain. The CDR3 has 15 residues. The V end was cut by 6 bases, the J end by 0 bases, with 14 bases between. Germline V CDR1 and CDR2: MNHNY, SVGAGI (reference sequence). The CDR3 spells CASSLNSALNTEAFF. CDR3 DNA: TGTGCCAGCAGCCTAAACAGTGCCTTGAACACTGAAGCTTTCTTT.

This clonotype was picked up a small number of times. V and J are TRBV21-1 and TRBJ1-1; the D call in the table, TRBD1, was not verified against the DNA. TRBV21-1 is termed a pseudogene. The CDR3 contains 13 residues. The CDR3 bases are TGTGCCAGGACAGCACCTCAAGCCCCTGAAGCTTTCTTT. Its translation: CARTAPQAPEAFF.

This CDR3 is CASSLANVGYEQYF. The CDR3 DNA reads as TGTGCCAGCAGCTTGGCCAATGTAGGTTACGAGCAGTACTTC. V usage is TRBV5-6 and J usage is TRBJ2-7; D is ambiguous. This CDR3 is 14 amino acids long. CDR1 and CDR2 from the germline V gene are SGHDT and YYEEEE. Between the trimmed V and J ends, which lost 0 bases and 4 bases, there was a span of 11 bases.

The rearrangement links TRBV11-2 to TRBJ1-3; D is unclear. The germline gives CDR1 SGHAT, CDR2 FQNNGV. CDR3 length: 15 amino acids. Trimming left V 3 bases short and J 4 bases short, with 13 bases between. The CDR3 is CASSLRTVQGNTIYF. Here the CDR3 DNA reads TGTGCCAGCAGCTTGCGGACGGTTCAAGGAAACACCATATATTTT.

This clonotype has a count of ten or more. The V gene is TRBV7-6, the J gene TRBJ2-3; D is undetermined. V was cut by 5 bases and J by 0 bases, with 12 bases left in between. The germline V gene has CDR1 SGHVS and CDR2 FNYEAQ. The CDR3 spans 15 residues. In DNA, the CDR3 is TGTGCCAGCAGCCGTCCGGGCGGCAGCACAGATACGCAGTATTTT. Encoded protein: CASSRPGGSTDTQYF.

The chain has TRBV10-3 and TRBJ2-7, with 9 nucleotides matching TRBD2. Looked up from germline, CDR1 is ENHRY and CDR2 is SYGVKD. This CDR3 region has 15 residues. Trimming at V came to 6 bases and at J to 0 bases, leaving 6 bases not matched to a gene. The chain's CDR3 is CAISNTSGPSYEQYF. The CDR3 DNA follows: TGTGCCATCAGCAATACTAGCGGGCCCTCCTACGAGCAGTACTTC.